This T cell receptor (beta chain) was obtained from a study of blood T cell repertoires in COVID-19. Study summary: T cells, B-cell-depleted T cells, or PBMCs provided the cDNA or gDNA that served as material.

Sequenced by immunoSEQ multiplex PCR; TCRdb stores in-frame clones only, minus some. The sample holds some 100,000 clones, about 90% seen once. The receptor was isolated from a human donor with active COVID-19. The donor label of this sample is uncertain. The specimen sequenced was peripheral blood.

The CDR3 sequence is CASSQEMGEAYEQYF. The CDR3, as DNA: TGCGCCAGCAGCCAAGAGATGGGGGAGGCCTACGAGCAGTACTTC. V is TRBV4-1 and J is TRBJ2-7; tentatively, D is TRBD2 (6 bases). CDR3 size: 15 residues. Looked up from germline, CDR1 is MGHRA and CDR2 is YSYEKL. V was clipped by 0 bases and J by 2 bases, with 11 bases between them.